A single TCR beta chain is shown here with its context. Germline CDR1 and CDR2: MNHNS and SASEGT. The CDR3 length is 15 residues. Trimming cost V 4 bases and J 7 bases; bases outside gene matches: 10. This entry comes from a study of cytomegalovirus exposure and HLA in healthy donors. Primers included in the PCR were 60 Vbeta and 13 Jbeta primers. The data were produced by immunoSEQ multiplex PCR, yet TCRdb's version contains in-frame clones alone and is incomplete. Among about 99,000 clones listed, 60% to 80% were seen once. The sequence was obtained from a man aged 40-50 years in good health and CMV-seronegative. The chain has TRBV6-1 and TRBJ2-1; 7 bases map to TRBD2. Sequenced material: PBMCs. This chain's CDR3 is CASSGSGVGGNEQFF. Written as DNA, the CDR3 is TGTGCCAGCAGTGGGAGCGGGGTCGGGGGTAATGAGCAGTTCTTC.